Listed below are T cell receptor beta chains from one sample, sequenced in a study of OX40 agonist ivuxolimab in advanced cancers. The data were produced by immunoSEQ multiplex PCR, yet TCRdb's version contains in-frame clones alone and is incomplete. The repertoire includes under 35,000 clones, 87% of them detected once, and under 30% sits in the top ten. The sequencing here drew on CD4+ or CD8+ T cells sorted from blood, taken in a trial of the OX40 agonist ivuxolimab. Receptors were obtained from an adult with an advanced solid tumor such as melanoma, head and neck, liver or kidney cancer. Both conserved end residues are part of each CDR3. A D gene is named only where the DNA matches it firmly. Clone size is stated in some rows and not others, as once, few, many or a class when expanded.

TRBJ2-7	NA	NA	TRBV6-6	TGTGCCAGCAAAGACAGGAGTTACGAGCAGTACTTC	CASKDRSYEQYF
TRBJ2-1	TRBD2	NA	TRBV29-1	TGCAGCGTGGTGGGACTAGCAAGTGAGCAGTTCTTC	CSVVGLASEQFF
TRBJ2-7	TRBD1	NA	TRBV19	TGTGCCAGTAGTCGGACAGGGGGAGAGTACGAGCAGTACTTC	CASSRTGGEYEQYF
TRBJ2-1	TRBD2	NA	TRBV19	TGTGCCAGTAGTACCCTAGGACTAGCGGGAGAGGAGCAGTTCTTC	CASSTLGLAGEEQFF
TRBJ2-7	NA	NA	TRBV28	TGTGCCAGCAGTCCACCCGTAGGGCGGGAAAACTCCTACGAGCAGTACTTC	CASSPPVGRENSYEQYF
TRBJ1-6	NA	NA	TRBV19	TGTGCCAGTAGTATGGGAGTTGATAATTCACCCCTCCACTTT	CASSMGVDNSPLHF
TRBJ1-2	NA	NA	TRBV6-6	TGTGCCAGCACCCCCAGGACAGTAGGCTATGGCTACACCTTC	CASTPRTVGYGYTF
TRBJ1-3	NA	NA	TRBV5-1	TGCGCCAGCAGCTTGATAGGGGGAACTGGAAACACCATATATTTT	CASSLIGGTGNTIYF
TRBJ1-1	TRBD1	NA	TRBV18	TGTGCCAGCTCACCTGGACAGGGTTACACTGAAGCTTTCTTT	CASSPGQGYTEAFF
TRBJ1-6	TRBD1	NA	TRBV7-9	TGTGCCAGCAGCTTAGTACAGGGGGCCTCGAATTCACCCCTCCACTTT	CASSLVQGASNSPLHF
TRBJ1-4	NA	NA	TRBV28	TGTGCCAGCAGCTCTAGGGGTTGGGCTAATGAAAAACTGTTTTTT	CASSSRGWANEKLFF
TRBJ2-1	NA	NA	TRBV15	TGTGCCACCGAGGAGCGCCGCTCCTACAATGAGCAGTTCTTC	CATEERRSYNEQFF
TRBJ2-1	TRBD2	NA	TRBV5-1	TGCGCCAGCAGCTTGGGACTAGCGGGAGCTTTGGGTGAGCAGTTCTTC	CASSLGLAGALGEQFF
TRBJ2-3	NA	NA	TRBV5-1	TGCGCCAGCAGCCCGGGAGGGGGCGGAACCCTCACAGATACGCAGTATTTT	CASSPGGGGTLTDTQYF
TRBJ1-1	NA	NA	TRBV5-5	TGTGCCAGCAGCTTTTCTCGGGGGGCGGAAGCTTTCTTT	CASSFSRGAEAFF
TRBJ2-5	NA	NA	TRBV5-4	TGTGCCAGCAGCCAGACAGGTTCTCAAGAGACCCAGTACTTC	CASSQTGSQETQYF
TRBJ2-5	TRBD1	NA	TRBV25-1	TGTGCCAGCAGTGAACGCGGACAGGGAAGCCAAGAGACCCAGTACTTC	CASSERGQGSQETQYF
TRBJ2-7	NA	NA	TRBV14	TGTGCCAGCAGCCAAGGGTCTTACAGGGATTCCTACGAGCAGTACTTC	CASSQGSYRDSYEQYF
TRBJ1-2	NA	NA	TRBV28	TGTGCCAGCAGTTTAGGGGGCCCCTATGGCTACACCTTC	CASSLGGPYGYTF
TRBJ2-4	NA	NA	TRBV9	TGTGCCAGCAGTATCGATGGGAACATTCAGTACTTC	CASSIDGNIQYF
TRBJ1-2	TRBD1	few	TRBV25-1	TGTGCCAGCAGTGCGGACAGGATGAACTATGGCTACACCTTC	CASSADRMNYGYTF
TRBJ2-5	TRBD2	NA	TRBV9	TGTGCCAGCAGCGTAGGACAACCCGGGGCTAGCGGGCAAGAGACCCAGTACTTC	CASSVGQPGASGQETQYF
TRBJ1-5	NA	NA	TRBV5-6	TGTGCCAGCAGCTTGGGGCGGGTCCTCAATCAGCCCCAGCATTTT	CASSLGRVLNQPQHF
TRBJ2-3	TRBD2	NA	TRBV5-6	TGTGCCAGCAGCTTACTAGCGATTAGCACAGATACGCAGTATTTT	CASSLLAISTDTQYF
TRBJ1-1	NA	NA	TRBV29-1	TGCAGCGTTTTTCCTCCCGGGGGGACTGAAGCTTTCTTT	CSVFPPGGTEAFF
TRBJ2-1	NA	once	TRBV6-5	TGTGCCAGCAGTTACGGAACTAGCCACAATGAGCAGTTCTTC	CASSYGTSHNEQFF